Listed below are T cell receptor beta chains from one sample, sequenced in a study of vaccination and CD4 T cells after COVID-19. TCRdb recomputed calls from the PCR reads with MiXCR, one row per CDR3 protein. This table holds over 12,000 distinct CDR3 sequences, under 60% found once. Their cognate antigens are unknown. Here the sequenced sample was cultured CD4+ T cells from blood, taken after SARS-CoV-2 vaccination. Receptor source: a human donor with COVID-19. CDR3s include the opening cysteine and the closing phenylalanine or tryptophan. A D gene is named only where the DNA matches it firmly. Size tells how often a clone was seen (once, few, many) or the class of an expanded clone, and some rows leave it out.

CDR3 protein: CASSTKTSGSYNEQFF
CDR3 DNA: TGTGCCAGCAGCACCAAGACTAGCGGCTCCTACAATGAGCAGTTCTTC
V gene: TRBV11-2
J gene: TRBJ2-1
clone size: NA
D gene: TRBD2

CDR3 protein: CASSLLLAGGSEQFF
CDR3 DNA: TGTGCCAGCAGCTTACTACTAGCGGGGGGAAGTGAGCAGTTCTTC
V gene: TRBV6-5
J gene: TRBJ2-1
clone size: NA
D gene: TRBD2

CDR3 protein: CASRPGLAGAGEQYF
CDR3 DNA: TGTGCCAGCAGACCGGGACTAGCGGGGGCCGGAGAGCAGTACTTC
V gene: TRBV12-3/TRBV12-4
J gene: TRBJ2-7
clone size: few
D gene: TRBD2

CDR3 protein: CASSRSGNQETQYF
CDR3 DNA: TGTGCCAGCAGCCGATCCGGGAATCAAGAGACCCAGTACTTC
V gene: TRBV12-3/TRBV12-4
J gene: TRBJ2-5
clone size: NA
D gene: NA

CDR3 protein: CASSLLPGGVGYTF
CDR3 DNA: TGTGCCAGCAGTTTATTGCCAGGGGGCGTTGGCTACACCTTC
V gene: TRBV12-3/TRBV12-4
J gene: TRBJ1-2
clone size: NA
D gene: TRBD1

CDR3 protein: CASTRQGGTDTQYF
CDR3 DNA: TGTGCCAGCACTCGACAGGGGGGGACAGATACGCAGTATTTT
V gene: TRBV6-1
J gene: TRBJ2-3
clone size: NA
D gene: TRBD1

CDR3 protein: CASKSNGAVSYEQYF
CDR3 DNA: TGTGCCAGCAAGTCTAATGGGGCAGTCTCCTACGAGCAGTACTTC
V gene: TRBV2
J gene: TRBJ2-7
clone size: NA
D gene: NA

CDR3 protein: CASSLGTSRSTDTQYF
CDR3 DNA: TGTGCCAGCAGTTTAGGGACTAGCAGAAGCACAGATACGCAGTATTTT
V gene: TRBV27
J gene: TRBJ2-3
clone size: NA
D gene: TRBD2

CDR3 protein: CARGSPGSWQPQHF
CDR3 DNA: TGTGCCAGAGGTTCTCCAGGGAGTTGGCAGCCCCAGCATTTT
V gene: TRBV5-3
J gene: TRBJ1-5
clone size: NA
D gene: NA

CDR3 protein: CASSIDPTSGRTDTQYF
CDR3 DNA: TGTGCCAGTAGTATAGATCCGACGAGCGGGCGCACAGATACGCAGTATTTT
V gene: TRBV19
J gene: TRBJ2-3
clone size: once
D gene: NA

CDR3 protein: CASSPLTGYEQYF
CDR3 DNA: TGCGCCAGCAGTCCTTTAACAGGGTACGAGCAGTACTTC
V gene: TRBV10-1
J gene: TRBJ2-7
clone size: NA
D gene: NA

CDR3 protein: CASSAGTGPSDTQYF
CDR3 DNA: TGTGCCAGCAGCGCCGGGACAGGGCCGTCAGATACGCAGTATTTT
V gene: TRBV7-2
J gene: TRBJ2-3
clone size: few
D gene: TRBD1

CDR3 protein: CATFYLGQGVFF
CDR3 DNA: TGTGCCACTTTTTATTTGGGACAGGGAGTGTTCTTC
V gene: TRBV6-1
J gene: TRBJ2-1
clone size: NA
D gene: TRBD1

CDR3 protein: CATGFRWPQHF
CDR3 DNA: TGTGCCACGGGGTTTCGGTGGCCCCAGCATTTT
V gene: TRBV6-1
J gene: TRBJ1-5
clone size: few
D gene: NA

CDR3 protein: CASSVAGRNYGYTF
CDR3 DNA: TGTGCCAGCAGCGTAGCGGGCCGCAACTATGGCTACACCTTC
V gene: TRBV9
J gene: TRBJ1-2
clone size: NA
D gene: NA

CDR3 protein: CASSMAVRTDTQYF
CDR3 DNA: TGTGCCAGTAGTATGGCAGTCCGCACAGATACGCAGTATTTT
V gene: TRBV19
J gene: TRBJ2-3
clone size: NA
D gene: NA

CDR3 protein: CASSSRTSGGQAEQFF
CDR3 DNA: TGTGCCAGCAGCTCCCGGACTAGCGGGGGTCAGGCTGAGCAGTTCTTC
V gene: TRBV5-4
J gene: TRBJ2-1
clone size: NA
D gene: TRBD2

CDR3 protein: CASQSNTYEQYF
CDR3 DNA: TGTGCCAGCCAAAGTAATACCTACGAGCAGTACTTC
V gene: TRBV2
J gene: TRBJ2-7
clone size: NA
D gene: NA

CDR3 protein: CASSQGLAGGQGEQYF
CDR3 DNA: TGTGCCAGCAGCCAGGGACTAGCGGGGGGGCAGGGCGAGCAGTACTTC
V gene: TRBV7-2
J gene: TRBJ2-7
clone size: few
D gene: TRBD2

CDR3 protein: CATKEAGDFQPQHF
CDR3 DNA: TGTGCCACAAAAGAGGCAGGAGACTTTCAGCCCCAGCATTTT
V gene: TRBV19
J gene: TRBJ1-5
clone size: NA
D gene: NA

CDR3 protein: CASSESARGGNQYF
CDR3 DNA: TGCGCCAGCAGTGAGTCGGCGCGGGGGGGCAACCAGTACTTC
V gene: TRBV10-2
J gene: TRBJ2-5
clone size: NA
D gene: TRBD2

CDR3 protein: CASSPGTADYNSPLHF
CDR3 DNA: TGTGCCAGCAGTCCCGGGACAGCGGACTATAATTCACCCCTCCACTTT
V gene: TRBV6-1
J gene: TRBJ1-6
clone size: NA
D gene: TRBD1

CDR3 protein: CSARDGGVAGYTF
CDR3 DNA: TGCAGTGCTAGAGATGGGGGGGTGGCTGGCTACACCTTC
V gene: TRBV20-1
J gene: TRBJ1-2
clone size: few
D gene: NA

CDR3 protein: CASSDSSGTYGYTF
CDR3 DNA: TGTGCCAGCAGTGATTCGTCAGGGACCTATGGCTACACCTTC
V gene: TRBV6-4
J gene: TRBJ1-2
clone size: NA
D gene: NA

CDR3 protein: CASSSRAGQPWSEQFF
CDR3 DNA: TGTGCTAGCAGCTCCCGCGCGGGACAGCCCTGGTCTGAGCAGTTCTTC
V gene: TRBV7-6
J gene: TRBJ2-1
clone size: NA
D gene: NA

CDR3 protein: CSATSGGSSYEQYF
CDR3 DNA: TGCAGTGCAACTAGCGGGGGGTCGTCTTACGAGCAGTACTTC
V gene: TRBV20-1
J gene: TRBJ2-7
clone size: few
D gene: TRBD2

CDR3 protein: CASSNRTGKQETQYF
CDR3 DNA: TGTGCCAGCAGCAATCGGACAGGAAAACAAGAGACCCAGTACTTC
V gene: TRBV21-1
J gene: TRBJ2-5
clone size: NA
D gene: NA

CDR3 protein: CASSIGGRVANYGYTF
CDR3 DNA: TGTGCCAGCAGCATCGGCGGCAGGGTCGCTAACTATGGCTACACCTTC
V gene: TRBV7-2
J gene: TRBJ1-2
clone size: once
D gene: NA

CDR3 protein: CASSVGQGTEAFF
CDR3 DNA: TGTGCCAGCAGCGTAGGACAGGGGACTGAAGCTTTCTTT
V gene: TRBV6-4
J gene: TRBJ1-1
clone size: few
D gene: TRBD1

CDR3 protein: CASRIRDSNQPQHF
CDR3 DNA: TGTGCCAGCAGAATCAGGGATAGCAATCAGCCCCAGCATTTT
V gene: TRBV6-1
J gene: TRBJ1-5
clone size: few
D gene: NA

CDR3 protein: CASSLESDTQYF
CDR3 DNA: TGTGCCAGCAGCTTAGAATCAGATACGCAGTATTTT
V gene: TRBV11-3
J gene: TRBJ2-3
clone size: NA
D gene: NA

CDR3 protein: CSARDPGRGAPNEQFF
CDR3 DNA: TGCAGTGCTAGAGATCCCGGGCGGGGGGCCCCCAATGAGCAGTTCTTC
V gene: TRBV20-1
J gene: TRBJ2-1
clone size: NA
D gene: TRBD2

CDR3 protein: CATSYAIRGLGETQYF
CDR3 DNA: TGTGCCACCAGTTATGCCATCAGGGGGCTTGGGGAGACCCAGTACTTC
V gene: TRBV15
J gene: TRBJ2-5
clone size: few
D gene: TRBD1

CDR3 protein: CSARDWRTDNQPQHF
CDR3 DNA: TGCAGTGCTAGAGATTGGCGGACGGACAATCAGCCCCAGCATTTT
V gene: TRBV20-1
J gene: TRBJ1-5
clone size: few
D gene: NA

CDR3 protein: CASIWEEGGNTIYF
CDR3 DNA: TGTGCCAGCATCTGGGAGGAAGGTGGAAACACCATATATTTT
V gene: TRBV6-1
J gene: TRBJ1-3
clone size: once
D gene: NA

CDR3 protein: CAISEPTNQGYGYTF
CDR3 DNA: TGTGCCATCAGTGAGCCAACAAACCAGGGCTATGGCTACACCTTC
V gene: TRBV10-3
J gene: TRBJ1-2
clone size: NA
D gene: NA

CDR3 protein: CSAREQGSYQPQHF
CDR3 DNA: TGCAGTGCTAGAGAACAAGGGAGCTACCAGCCCCAGCATTTT
V gene: TRBV20-1
J gene: TRBJ1-5
clone size: NA
D gene: NA

CDR3 protein: CSVTTGGFTEAFF
CDR3 DNA: TGCAGCGTCACTACAGGGGGGTTTACTGAAGCTTTCTTT
V gene: TRBV29-1
J gene: TRBJ1-1
clone size: NA
D gene: TRBD1

CDR3 protein: CSASRADGGRTGELFF
CDR3 DNA: TGCAGTGCCTCAAGGGCCGACGGGGGCCGGACCGGGGAGCTGTTTTTT
V gene: TRBV20-1
J gene: TRBJ2-2
clone size: few
D gene: NA

CDR3 protein: CAWNPWWGIHQPQHF
CDR3 DNA: TGTGCCTGGAATCCCTGGTGGGGGATCCATCAGCCCCAGCATTTT
V gene: TRBV30
J gene: TRBJ1-5
clone size: NA
D gene: NA

CDR3 protein: CSAGKQGYTGELFF
CDR3 DNA: TGCAGTGCTGGTAAACAGGGCTACACCGGGGAGCTGTTTTTT
V gene: TRBV20-1
J gene: TRBJ2-2
clone size: NA
D gene: NA

CDR3 protein: CASSPISGGRGGYTF
CDR3 DNA: TGTGCCAGTAGTCCCATCAGTGGGGGGCGCGGTGGCTACACCTTC
V gene: TRBV19
J gene: TRBJ1-2
clone size: few
D gene: NA

CDR3 protein: CASSPNQETQYF
CDR3 DNA: TGTGCCAGCTCACCTAACCAAGAGACCCAGTACTTC
V gene: TRBV18
J gene: TRBJ2-5
clone size: NA
D gene: NA

CDR3 protein: CAWSTRNSYNSPLHF
CDR3 DNA: TGTGCCTGGAGTACTCGGAACTCCTATAATTCACCCCTCCACTTT
V gene: TRBV30
J gene: TRBJ1-6
clone size: NA
D gene: NA

CDR3 protein: CASSSDRGLEKLFF
CDR3 DNA: TGTGCCAGCAGCTCCGACAGGGGTTTGGAAAAACTGTTTTTT
V gene: TRBV7-2
J gene: TRBJ1-4
clone size: NA
D gene: TRBD1

CDR3 protein: CASSPSLGNTIYF
CDR3 DNA: TGTGCCAGTAGTCCCAGTCTCGGAAACACCATATATTTT
V gene: TRBV19
J gene: TRBJ1-3
clone size: few
D gene: NA

CDR3 protein: CASSTPGSGGTDTQYF
CDR3 DNA: TGTGCCAGCAGTACCCCGGGTAGCGGGGGAACAGATACGCAGTATTTT
V gene: TRBV28
J gene: TRBJ2-3
clone size: NA
D gene: TRBD2

CDR3 protein: CASTYNPGAEQYF
CDR3 DNA: TGTGCCAGCACCTATAACCCAGGGGCCGAGCAGTACTTC
V gene: TRBV7-9
J gene: TRBJ2-7
clone size: NA
D gene: NA

CDR3 protein: CSASGTDNYGYTF
CDR3 DNA: TGCAGTGCTAGTGGGACGGATAACTATGGCTACACCTTC
V gene: TRBV20-1
J gene: TRBJ1-2
clone size: few
D gene: NA

CDR3 protein: CSARDRGNTGELFF
CDR3 DNA: TGCAGTGCTAGGGACAGGGGTAACACCGGGGAGCTGTTTTTT
V gene: TRBV20-1
J gene: TRBJ2-2
clone size: few
D gene: TRBD1

CDR3 protein: CASSRDRGSAGELFF
CDR3 DNA: TGTGCCAGCAGTCGGGACAGGGGATCCGCCGGGGAGCTGTTTTTT
V gene: TRBV6-1
J gene: TRBJ2-2
clone size: few
D gene: TRBD1

CDR3 protein: CASRLQGPGNQPQHF
CDR3 DNA: TGTGCCAGTAGGCTACAGGGGCCTGGCAATCAGCCCCAGCATTTT
V gene: TRBV19
J gene: TRBJ1-5
clone size: NA
D gene: TRBD1

CDR3 protein: CASSADRGLDTQYF
CDR3 DNA: TGTGCCAGCAGTGCGGACAGGGGGTTGGATACGCAGTATTTT
V gene: TRBV25-1
J gene: TRBJ2-3
clone size: NA
D gene: TRBD1

CDR3 protein: CASRLGDSNNQPQHF
CDR3 DNA: TGCGCCAGCAGGTTGGGGGACAGCAATAATCAGCCCCAGCATTTT
V gene: TRBV5-1
J gene: TRBJ1-5
clone size: NA
D gene: TRBD1

CDR3 protein: CASSQRNTGELFF
CDR3 DNA: TGTGCCAGTAGTCAAAGGAACACCGGGGAGCTGTTTTTT
V gene: TRBV19
J gene: TRBJ2-2
clone size: few
D gene: NA